One and the same sample provided the 19 T cell receptor beta chains below, sequenced in a study of response to subunit inactivated influenza vaccine. Each CDR3 protein is one row after TCRdb ran MiXCR on the RT-PCR reads. The sample shows about 650,000 distinct CDR3 sequences, 15% to 17% of them seen only once. The source material was PBMCs from blood, sampled 11 to 12 days after vaccination. These receptors came from a middle-aged man who received an inactivated influenza vaccine.

The sample holds a few counts of this clonotype. The chain is built from TRBV7-8 and TRBJ1-5, with a tentative D call TRBD1 (5 bases). Per germline, CDR1 SGHVS and CDR2 FQNEAQ. The CDR3 covers 17 residues. Trimming left V 5 bases short and J 0 bases short, with 17 bases between. CDR3 sequence: CASSPGTVAGSNQPQHF. Here the CDR3 DNA reads TGTGCCAGCAGCCCCGGGACCGTCGCTGGTAGCAATCAGCCCCAGCATTTT.

The chain has TRBV6-2 or TRBV6-3 and TRBJ2-7; 8 nucleotides line up with TRBD2. This CDR3 comprises 15 residues. The V gene's germline CDR1 is MNHEY and CDR2 SVGEGT. J lost 1 base, V lost 6 bases, and 8 bases had no gene match. The CDR3 DNA is TGTGCCAGCAGCGACCAGACTAGCGAATCCTACGAGCAGTACTTC. Translated: CASSDQTSESYEQYF.

The chain links TRBV12-3 or TRBV12-4 to TRBJ1-5; TRBD1 is a possible D gene (5 bases). The CDR3 length is 13 residues. The V end lost 3 bases, the J end lost 7 bases, and 10 bases lay between the germline ends. The CDR3 loop is CASSFRGEQPQHF. The CDR3 DNA follows: TGTGCCAGCAGTTTTAGAGGGGAGCAGCCCCAGCATTTT.

This clonotype was recorded a few times. This chain joins TRBV7-2 and TRBJ2-2; a weak D match, TRBD2 (6 bases). Trimming cost V 2 bases and J 4 bases, with 11 bases left between them. The CDR3 is 15 amino acids. The germline V gene has CDR1 SGHTA and CDR2 FQGNSA. DNA of the CDR3: TGTGCCAGCAGCTTATTACTAGCCTCCACCGGGGAGCTGTTTTTT. Protein sequence: CASSLLLASTGELFF.

This clonotype was seen a handful of times. The chain links TRBV7-2 to TRBJ2-7; the D is unclear. The V gene's germline CDR1 is SGHTA and CDR2 FQGNSA. The CDR3 covers 14 residues. With 1 base removed from V and 4 bases from J, the gap between germline ends came to 11 bases. The CDR3 protein is CASSLVLGWYEQYF. Here the CDR3 DNA reads TGTGCCAGCAGCTTAGTGCTGGGGTGGTACGAGCAGTACTTC.

This chain uses TRBV29-1 with TRBJ2-1; maybe TRBD2 (6 bases). The V gene lost 2 bases and the J gene lost 1 base, with 9 bases spanning the gap. The V gene's germline CDR1 is SQVTM and CDR2 ANQGSEA. The CDR3 spans 14 residues. The CDR3 loop is CSVESSESYNEQFF. Written as DNA, the CDR3 is TGCAGCGTTGAATCTAGCGAATCCTACAATGAGCAGTTCTTC.

This chain connects TRBV28 to TRBJ2-2; 7 bases line up with TRBD1. This CDR3 comprises 14 residues. CDR1 and CDR2 (germline): MDHEN, SYDVKM. The V segment lost 5 bases and the J segment 6 bases; nucleotides outside the gene matches: 6. The CDR3 loop reads CASSGTAGAGELFF. For the CDR3, the DNA is TGTGCCAGCAGTGGGACAGCCGGGGCCGGGGAGCTGTTTTTT.

This clonotype has just a few counts. This chain uses TRBV24-1 with TRBJ2-7; D remains ambiguous. Germline loops: CDR1 KGHDR, CDR2 SFDVKD. CDR3 length: 15 residues. V was shortened by 2 bases and J by 0 bases, with 10 bases between the two germline ends. The CDR3 loop is CATSDSGKSSYEQYF. CDR3 in DNA: TGTGCCACCAGTGATTCTGGTAAAAGCTCCTACGAGCAGTACTTC.

The DNA of the CDR3 is TGTGCCAGCAGTTTCCCCAGAACAGCTCGGCAGTACTTC. Translated, it gives CASSFPRTARQYF. This chain uses TRBV12-3 or TRBV12-4 with TRBJ2-7; D remains ambiguous. This CDR3 comprises 13 residues. V was shortened by 3 bases and J by 9 bases, with 15 bases between the two germline ends.

This clonotype was recorded a few times. The V gene is TRBV2, the J gene TRBJ2-7; TRBD1 might be the D (5 bases). V was clipped by 2 bases and J by 3 bases, with 11 bases between them. This CDR3 has 14 amino acids. Germline values: CDR1 SNHLY, CDR2 FYNNEI. The CDR3 spells CASSEWKGLYEQYF. DNA of the CDR3: TGTGCCAGCAGTGAATGGAAGGGGCTCTACGAGCAGTACTTC.

V is TRBV6-1 and J is TRBJ2-1; 9 positions agree with TRBD2. The germline V gene has CDR1 MNHNS and CDR2 SASEGT. Trimming at V came to 8 bases and at J to 12 bases, leaving 17 bases not matched to a gene. The CDR3 loop spans 15 amino acids. The CDR3, as DNA: TGTGCCAGCTCCCTCGACGGATTGCGCGGGAGGGGGCAGTTCTTC. This codes for CASSLDGLRGRGQFF.

In its sample, this clonotype was seen many times. The chain joins TRBV3-1 to TRBJ2-3, with TRBD2 matching over 13 bases. There are 17 residues in the CDR3. Germline CDR1 LGHDT, CDR2 YNNKEL (reference sequence). Trimming took 4 bases from V and 4 from J; bases not matched to a gene: 8. The CDR3 spells CASSLTSGGAWSDTQYF. The CDR3 DNA sequence: TGTGCCAGCAGCCTAACTAGCGGGGGGGCGTGGTCAGATACGCAGTATTTT.

This chain links TRBV29-1 with TRBJ2-4, with TRBD2 matching 7 bases. V lost 4 bases, J lost 6 bases, and 9 bases stayed unmatched. Germline V gives CDR1 SQVTM, CDR2 ANQGSEA. The CDR3 runs to 14 residues. CDR3 DNA: TGCAGCGTTGGGGGGAGGGCGGGTGGAAACATTCAGTACTTC. Translating it yields CSVGGRAGGNIQYF.

This clonotype was detected a few times. This chain joins TRBV27 and TRBJ2-2; D unclear. The CDR3 extends over 12 amino acids. Germline CDR1 and CDR2: MNHEY and SMNVEV (reference sequence). Trimming removed 5 bases at V and 7 bases at J, with 8 bases between. For the CDR3, the DNA is TGTGCCAGCAGTCTCCGTTTCGGGGAGCTGTTTTTT. Its protein product is CASSLRFGELFF.

This clonotype was counted between two and nine times. The V gene is TRBV29-1, the J gene TRBJ2-7; D call uncertain. This CDR3 spans 13 amino acids. The V gene lost 6 bases and the J gene lost 2 bases, with 14 bases spanning the gap. Per germline, CDR1 SQVTM and CDR2 ANQGSEA. The CDR3 spells CSVGNGRAYEQYF. As DNA, the CDR3 is TGCAGCGTAGGCAATGGACGGGCCTACGAGCAGTACTTC.

The chain employs TRBV15 and TRBJ2-3; 8 nucleotides line up with TRBD1. CDR1 is LNHNV, CDR2 YYDKDF, per germline (reference sequence). V lost 1 base, J lost 4 bases, and 7 bases stayed unmatched. This CDR3 has 16 amino acids. The CDR3 region has the DNA TGTGCCACCAGCAGAGGCGGCAGGGGGCTAGCAGATACGCAGTATTTT. This gives the protein CATSRGGRGLADTQYF.

The chain couples TRBV21-1 to TRBJ2-1; the table assigns TRBD2, which was not confirmed against the DNA. TRBV21-1 is marked as a pseudogene. The CDR3 is 17 amino acids. This chain's CDR3 is CASSKDCCGRAWDEQFF. The CDR3 DNA sequence: TGTGCCAGCAGCAAAGACTGTTGCGGGAGGGCCTGGGATGAGCAGTTCTTC.

As DNA, the CDR3 is TGCGCCAGCAGCCAGATTACAGGGTGGAGGGCCACAGATACGCAGTATTTT. This sequence encodes CASSQITGWRATDTQYF. The chain recombines TRBV4-1 with TRBJ2-3; D is possibly TRBD1 or TRBD2 (6 bases each). The CDR3 spans 17 residues. Germline loops: CDR1 MGHRA, CDR2 YSYEKL. V dropped 3 bases and J dropped 2 bases, with 18 bases sitting between them.

The V call is TRBV15, the J call TRBJ1-1; TRBD1 is a possible D gene (5 bases). The CDR3 totals 14 residues. Germline V CDR1 and CDR2: LNHNV, YYDKDF (reference sequence). V was clipped by 1 base and J by 1 base, with 7 bases between them. The DNA for the CDR3 is TGTGCCACCAGCAGAGCCAGGGAGAACACTGAAGCTTTCTTT. Its protein product is CATSRARENTEAFF.